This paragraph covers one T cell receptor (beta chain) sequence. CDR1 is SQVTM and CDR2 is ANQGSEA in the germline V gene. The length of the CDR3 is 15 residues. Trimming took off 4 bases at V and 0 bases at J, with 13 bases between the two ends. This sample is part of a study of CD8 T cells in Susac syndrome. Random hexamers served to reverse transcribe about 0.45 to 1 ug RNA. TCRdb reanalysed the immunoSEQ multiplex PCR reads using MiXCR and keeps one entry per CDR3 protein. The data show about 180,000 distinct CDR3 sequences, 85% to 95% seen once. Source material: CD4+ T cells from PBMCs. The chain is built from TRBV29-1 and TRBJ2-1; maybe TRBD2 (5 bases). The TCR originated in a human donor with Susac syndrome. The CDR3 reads CSVGRGSGSYNEQFF. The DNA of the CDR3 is TGCAGCGTTGGAAGAGGGTCGGGCTCCTACAATGAGCAGTTCTTC.